Below are 10 T cell receptor delta chains sequenced from a single sample in a study of gamma-delta chains in newborns, infants, children. TCRdb reanalyzed the reads using CATT. The sample carries around 7,500 delta-chain clones, about 10% recorded once. The source material was blood. Receptors originate from a child who was a newborn, infant or young child, either healthy, febrile or measles-vaccinated (not recorded which).

This chain connects TRDV2 to TRDJ2; 13 bases are shared with TRDD3. The CDR3 loop spans 16 amino acids. The trim removed 3 bases at V and 4 bases at J, leaving 4 bases unmatched. Germline V gene data show CDR1 as GEAIGNYY and CDR2 as EKD. Here the CDR3 DNA reads TGTGCCTGTGACTTACTGGGGGATACGGGGACAGCACAACTCTTCTTT. This translates into CACDLLGDTGTAQLFF.

By share, this clone ranks as medium-sized (0.01 to 0.1%). This chain uses TRDV2 with TRDJ1; a possible D gene is TRDD3 (5 bases). Trimming cost V 3 bases and J 9 bases, with 19 bases left between them. Germline lookup yields CDR1 GEAIGNYY and CDR2 EKD. The CDR3 spans 14 residues. CDR3 in amino acids: CACDGVGRRGELIF. DNA for the CDR3: TGTGCCTGTGACGGGGTTGGCCGAAGGGGAGAACTCATCTTT.

V gene TRDV2 combines with J gene TRDJ2; 9 bases fit TRDD3. Germline V CDR1 and CDR2: GEAIGNYY, EKD. CDR3 length: 17 amino acids. After removal of 1 base from V and 6 bases from J, the junction contained 11 bases not matched to a gene. CDR3 sequence: CACDTLGTGGLSAQLFF. The CDR3 DNA follows: TGTGCCTGTGACACGTTGGGTACTGGGGGACTTTCAGCACAACTCTTCTTT.

A remark on this clone: A much bigger clone sits one base away, suggesting this may be a read error. This same CDR3 is encoded by further DNA sequences in the sample. The chain combines TRDV2 with TRDJ1, with 7 bases aligning to TRDD3. CDR1 GEAIGNYY and CDR2 EKD come from the germline V gene. The CDR3 length is 18 residues. The CDR3 region is CACDSLLGSNHATDKLIF. The CDR3, as DNA: TGTGCCTGTGACTCCCTACTGGGGAGCAACCACGCCACCGACAAACTCATCTTT.

On this clone: This may arise from a read error, as a much more abundant clone is one base away. The CDR3 loop is CACDLLGDTRNIDKLIF. The CDR3 DNA sequence: TGTGCCTGTGACCTACTGGGGGATACTAGGAACATCGATAAACTCATCTTT. This chain joins TRDV2 and TRDJ1, with TRDD3 matching over 12 bases. With V trimmed by 3 bases and J by 4 bases, 11 bases remained unmatched. Germline values: CDR1 GEAIGNYY, CDR2 EKD. The CDR3 is 17 amino acids.

Details on this clone: This same CDR3 is encoded by further DNA sequences in the sample. The chain couples TRDV2 to TRDJ2; 10 bases agree with TRDD3. The length of the CDR3 is 16 residues. The germline CDR1 and CDR2 sequences are GEAIGNYY and EKD. Unmatched junction bases numbered 4, after V lost 4 bases and J lost 0 bases. CDR3 amino acids: CACDVLGDTLTAQLFF. As DNA, the CDR3 is TGTGCCTGTGATGTTCTGGGGGATACTTTGACAGCACAACTCTTCTTT.

This clone has more than one count but fewer than ten. The CDR3 region has the DNA TGTGCCTGTGACCTGGTCGGTTCGGCTGAAAACACCGATAAACTCATCTTT. The encoded protein is CACDLVGSAENTDKLIF. The rearrangement joins TRDV2 to TRDJ1; D is unresolved. The CDR3 totals 17 residues. Germline lookup yields CDR1 GEAIGNYY and CDR2 EKD. V lost 3 bases to trimming and J lost 0 bases, with 19 bases between them.

This clone has a handful of counts. The V call is TRDV2, the J call TRDJ1, with 8 positions matching TRDD3. The CDR3 totals 15 residues. The germline gives CDR1 GEAIGNYY, CDR2 EKD. Trimming at V came to 1 base and at J to 2 bases, leaving 5 bases not matched to a gene. The CDR3 sequence is CACDTLGEKTDKLIF. The CDR3 DNA follows: TGTGCCTGTGACACTCTGGGGGAGAAGACCGATAAACTCATCTTT.

CDR3 DNA: TGTGCCTGTGACACGATCGGGCCCCAAAAATCCGATAAACTCATCTTT. It specifies CACDTIGPQKSDKLIF. V is TRDV2 and J is TRDJ1; D unclear. The CDR3 contains 16 residues. With 1 base removed from V and 3 bases from J, the gap between germline ends came to 17 bases. The germline gives CDR1 GEAIGNYY, CDR2 EKD.

Concerning this clone itself: The same CDR3 can be traced to other DNA sequences in this sample. The rearrangement joins TRDV2 to TRDJ1, with D perhaps TRDD3 (8 bases). The germline V and J ends were trimmed by 1 base and 0 bases, with 26 bases remaining between them. The germline V gene encodes CDR1 GEAIGNYY and CDR2 EKD. The CDR3 totals 20 residues. CDR3 amino acids: CACDTIPTGGPPFNTDKLIF. CDR3 sequence (DNA): TGTGCCTGTGACACTATTCCTACTGGGGGTCCTCCCTTTAACACCGATAAACTCATCTTT.